This TCR beta chain comes out of a study of Ad26.COV2.S vaccination and SARS-CoV-2 variants. For the study at large: By the intramuscular route, Ad26.COV2.S was given once, or twice 56 days apart. Findings and limits, study-wide: Recipients of either vaccine or placebo displayed similar breadth of non-spike TCRs. Breadth and depth estimates from TCRs may understate total T cell responses. In vaccinated individuals, spike-specific CD8+ and CD4+ T cell responses reportedly displayed substantial breadth.

The assay was immunoSEQ multiplex PCR, and TCRdb's table has in-frame clones only and misses some. The sample has almost 400,000 clones, around 89% seen once; the top ten hold 1.5% to 2%. Specified treatment: roughly 18 received Ad26.COV2.S at low or high dose, single or two shots; five or six received placebo; per-sample allocation not given. The samples were gathered on day 63 after the first injection of vaccine or placebo. This clone was recorded only once. Its target is not known. With 5 bases removed from V and 7 bases from J, the gap between germline ends came to 12 bases. The CDR3 spans 12 residues. The germline CDR1 and CDR2 sequences are SGHDT and YYEEEE.

This TCR came from a person aged 18 to 59 who received the Ad26.COV2.S COVID-19 vaccine or a placebo. The chain combines TRBV5-6 with TRBJ1-1; TRBD1 might be the D (5 bases). The material was peripheral blood, obtained in a trial of Ad26.COV2.S vaccine versus placebo. The CDR3 here is CASRWNRLEAFF. The CDR3 DNA reads TGTGCCAGCAGATGGAACAGGCTTGAAGCTTTCTTT.